The T cell receptor beta chain described here comes from a study of breast tumors, draining lymph nodes, adjacent tissues (dated by TCRdb to between 2015 and 2016). Some background on the complete study: The study compared TCR beta repertoires across tumor, adjacent nontumor tissue and axillary lymph nodes from breast cancer patients. In human breast cancer, the study set out to assess how tumor, surrounding tissue and draining lymph node repertoires relate to one another and whether T cells might be exchanged between them. Results and caveats for the whole study, not just this receptor: In luminal-like breast cancer, tumor and nontumor tissue repertoires resembled each other significantly more than in basal-like breast cancer. The study presented the conclusion that tumor T cells originate in lymph nodes as consistent with a hypothesis, not as something directly demonstrated. T-cell repertoire diversity in tumors was found to be lower than in lymph nodes but higher than in nontumor tissue, and preferential V and J gene usage was observed. The data were judged consistent with most tumor T cells deriving from the lymph node and then expanding within tumor tissue.

There are 16 amino acids in the CDR3, from cysteine to phenylalanine inclusive. This entry keeps only the CDR3 DNA: 48 bases, framed from base 1. V is shortened by 1 base, J by 0 bases, and the region joining them spans 7 bases. Looking up the germline V gene yields CDR1 MGHDK and CDR2 SYGVNS. Lymph node samples were obtained from the axillary draining lymph nodes of breast cancer patients. The sample was run on an Illumina HiSeq 2000. Multiplex PCR amplification was used to build the TCR beta chain libraries. High-throughput sequencing was used to analyze the amplified TCR beta chain products. The raw public reads went through TCRdb reprocessing: fastp at Q25, MiXCR clone calling, in-frame beta chains kept. CDR3 protein duplicates are merged, each entry listing the most common genes and DNA. The sample yields 100,000 or so distinct CDR3 sequences; 21% were counted once. The ten largest make up approximately 1.3% of the sample.

In its sample, this clonotype was seen many times. Its target antigen remains unknown. No much larger clone exists at a distance of one base, and base qualities are not known. The sequenced sample consisted of axillary lymph node tissue. The TCR sequence derives from a female donor with breast cancer. Some clones in this sample may be carry-over from other donors' samples. The chain is assembled from TRBV25-1 and TRBJ2-6, with the D assignment possibly TRBD1 or TRBD2, given 5 matching bases for each. The nucleotides read TGTGCCAGCAGTGAATTTGGGACCTCTGGGGCCAACGTCCTGACTTTC. Protein translation: CASSEFGTSGANVLTF.